This T cell receptor (beta chain) was profiled in a study of shared clonotypes between healthy human individuals. Study conclusions and caveats: Having only a few donors restricted how much genetic and exposure-history diversity was captured. The naive CD4 repertoires of a few donors were compared, and approximately 4.7% of clonotypes were shared.

There are 13 residues in the CDR3. From germline, CDR1 is SNHLY and CDR2 FYNNEI. V shed 8 bases and J 5 bases; nucleotides not matched to a gene: 8. In replicate PCRs of sorted subsets, about 200 ng DNA, about 29,000 T cell genomes, was used. Sequencing used immunoSEQ multiplex PCR; TCRdb keeps in-frame clones, though not all of them. The repertoire holds 950,000 to 1,100,000 clones, with around 78% as singletons. Worth noting for this clone: Its antigen is as yet unknown.

This sequence was found in a man aged 18 to 35 in good health. Some clones in this sample may be carry-over from other donors' samples. This chain joins TRBV2 and TRBJ2-5; TRBD2 matches at 7 bases. Input material: memory CD4+ T cells from PBMCs. Subset noted: CD45RA-negative fraction. The CDR3 DNA reads as TGTGCCAGCGAGCGGGATCTGCGGGAGACCCAGTACTTC. Translating it yields CASERDLRETQYF.